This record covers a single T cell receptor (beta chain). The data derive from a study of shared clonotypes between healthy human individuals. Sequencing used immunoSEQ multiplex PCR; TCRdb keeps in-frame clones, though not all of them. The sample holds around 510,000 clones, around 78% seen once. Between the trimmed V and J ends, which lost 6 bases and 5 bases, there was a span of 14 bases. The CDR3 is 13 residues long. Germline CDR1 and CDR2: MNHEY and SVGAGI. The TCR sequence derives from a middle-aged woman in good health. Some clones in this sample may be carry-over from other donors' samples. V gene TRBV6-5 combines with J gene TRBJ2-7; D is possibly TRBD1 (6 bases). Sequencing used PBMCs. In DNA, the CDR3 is TGTGCCAGCAGGGTCACAGGGTTCGACGAGCAGTACTTC. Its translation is CASRVTGFDEQYF.